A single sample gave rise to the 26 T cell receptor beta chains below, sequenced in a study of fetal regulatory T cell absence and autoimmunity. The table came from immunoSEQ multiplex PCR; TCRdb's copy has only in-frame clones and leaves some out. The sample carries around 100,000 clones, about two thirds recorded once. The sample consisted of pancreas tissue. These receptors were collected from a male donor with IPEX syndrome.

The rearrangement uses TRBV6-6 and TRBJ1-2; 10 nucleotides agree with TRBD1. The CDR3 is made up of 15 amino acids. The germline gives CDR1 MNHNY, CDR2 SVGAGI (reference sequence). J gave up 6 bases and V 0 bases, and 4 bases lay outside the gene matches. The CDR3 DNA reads TGTGCCAGCAGTTACTCTGGGACAGGGGCAGATGGCTACACCTTC. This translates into CASSYSGTGADGYTF.

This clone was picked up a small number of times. The CDR3 protein is CAWAASGYPGELFF. The CDR3, as DNA: TGTGCCTGGGCCGCTAGCGGGTACCCCGGGGAGCTGTTTTTT. The rearrangement links TRBV30 to TRBJ2-2, with TRBD2 matching over 8 bases. Germline V gives CDR1 GTSNPN, CDR2 SVGIG (reference sequence). Losses at the gene ends were 5 bases for V and 6 bases for J; bases not matched to a gene: 8. The CDR3 consists of 14 residues. Complete variable domain (other parts from reference TRBV30 and TRBJ2-2): SQTIHQWPATLVQPVGSPLSLECTVEGTSNPNLYWYRQAAGRGLQLLFYSVGIGQISSEVPQNLSASRPQDRQFILSSKKLLLSDSGFYLCAWAASGYPGELFFGEGSRLTVL.

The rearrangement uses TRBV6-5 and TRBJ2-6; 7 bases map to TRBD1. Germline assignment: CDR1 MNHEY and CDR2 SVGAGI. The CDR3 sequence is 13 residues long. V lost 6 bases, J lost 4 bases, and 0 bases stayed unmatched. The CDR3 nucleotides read TGTGCCAGCAGGGGACAGGGGGCCAACGTCCTGACTTTC. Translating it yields CASRGQGANVLTF.

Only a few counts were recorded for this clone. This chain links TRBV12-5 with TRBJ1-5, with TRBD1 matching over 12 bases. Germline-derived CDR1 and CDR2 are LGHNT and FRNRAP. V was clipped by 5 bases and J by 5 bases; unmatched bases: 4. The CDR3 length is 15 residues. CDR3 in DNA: TGTGCTAGTGGTCCGGGACAGGGGGCCTATCAGCCCCAGCATTTT. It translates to CASGPGQGAYQPQHF.

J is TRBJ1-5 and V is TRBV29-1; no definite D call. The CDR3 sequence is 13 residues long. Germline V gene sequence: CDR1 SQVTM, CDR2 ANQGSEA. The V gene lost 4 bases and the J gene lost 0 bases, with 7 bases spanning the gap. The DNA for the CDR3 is TGCAGCGTTGGGGGAGATAGCAATCAGCCCCAGCATTTT. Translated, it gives CSVGGDSNQPQHF. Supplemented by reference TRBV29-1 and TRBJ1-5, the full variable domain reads SAVISQKPSRDICQRGTSLTIQCQVDSQVTMMFWYRQQPGQSLTLIATANQGSEATYESGFVIDKFPISRPNLTFSTLTVSNMSPEDSSIYLCSVGGDSNQPQHFGDGTRLSIL.

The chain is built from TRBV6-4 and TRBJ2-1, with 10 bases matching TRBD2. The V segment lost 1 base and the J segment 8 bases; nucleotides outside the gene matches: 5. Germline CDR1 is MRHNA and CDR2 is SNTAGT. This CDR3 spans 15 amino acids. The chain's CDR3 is CASSDWLAGVHEQFF. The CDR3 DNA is TGTGCCAGCAGTGACTGGCTAGCGGGAGTACATGAGCAGTTCTTC.

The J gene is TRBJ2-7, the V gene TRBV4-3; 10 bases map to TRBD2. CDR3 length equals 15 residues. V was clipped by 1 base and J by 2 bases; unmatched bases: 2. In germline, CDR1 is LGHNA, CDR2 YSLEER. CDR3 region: CASSQVSGGAYEQYF. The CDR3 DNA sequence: TGCGCCAGCAGCCAAGTCAGCGGGGGGGCCTACGAGCAGTACTTC.

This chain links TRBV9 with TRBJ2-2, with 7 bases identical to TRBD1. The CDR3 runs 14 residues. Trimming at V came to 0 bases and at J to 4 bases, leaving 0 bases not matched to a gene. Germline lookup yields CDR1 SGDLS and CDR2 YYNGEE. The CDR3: CASSVDRGTGELFF. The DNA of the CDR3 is TGTGCCAGCAGCGTAGACAGGGGCACCGGGGAGCTGTTTTTT. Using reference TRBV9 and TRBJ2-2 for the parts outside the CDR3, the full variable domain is DSGVTQTPKHLITATGQRVTLRCSPRSGDLSVYWYQQSLDQGLQFLIQYYNGEERAKGNILERFSAQQFPDLHSELNLSSLELGDSALYFCASSVDRGTGELFFGEGSRLTVL.

This CDR3 is CASSEYRGFSYEQYF. In DNA, the CDR3 is TGTGCCAGCAGTGAGTACAGGGGGTTCTCCTACGAGCAGTACTTC. The rearrangement uses TRBV6-1 and TRBJ2-7, with 8 bases matching TRBD1. Germline V gene sequence: CDR1 MNHNS, CDR2 SASEGT. Germline trimming cut 3 bases from V and 0 bases from J; bases unmatched to any gene: 4. CDR3 length: 15 residues.

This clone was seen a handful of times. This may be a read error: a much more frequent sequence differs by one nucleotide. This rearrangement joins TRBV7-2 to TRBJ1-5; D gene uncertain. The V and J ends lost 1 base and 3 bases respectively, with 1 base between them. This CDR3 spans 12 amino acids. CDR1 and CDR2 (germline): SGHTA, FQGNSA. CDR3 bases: TGTGCCAGCAGCTTAGACAATCAGCCCCAGCATTTT. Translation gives CASSLDNQPQHF.

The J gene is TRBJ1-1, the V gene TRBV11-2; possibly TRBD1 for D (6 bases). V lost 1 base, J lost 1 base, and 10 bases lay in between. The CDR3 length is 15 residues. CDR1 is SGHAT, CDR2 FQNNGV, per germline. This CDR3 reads CASSLGPTGNTEAFF. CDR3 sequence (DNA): TGTGCCAGCAGCTTAGGCCCGACAGGGAACACTGAAGCTTTCTTT. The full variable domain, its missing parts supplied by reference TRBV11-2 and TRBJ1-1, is EAGVAQSPRYKIIEKRQSVAFWCNPISGHATLYWYQQILGQGPKLLIQFQNNGVVDDSQLPKDRFSAERLKGVDSTLKIQPAKLEDSAVYLCASSLGPTGNTEAFFGQGTRLTVV.

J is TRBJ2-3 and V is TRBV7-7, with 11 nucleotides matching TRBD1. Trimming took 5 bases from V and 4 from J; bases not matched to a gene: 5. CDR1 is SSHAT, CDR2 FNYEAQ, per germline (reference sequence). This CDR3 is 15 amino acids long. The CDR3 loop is CASSPGTGGADTQYF. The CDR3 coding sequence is TGTGCCAGCAGCCCTGGGACAGGGGGAGCAGATACGCAGTATTTT.

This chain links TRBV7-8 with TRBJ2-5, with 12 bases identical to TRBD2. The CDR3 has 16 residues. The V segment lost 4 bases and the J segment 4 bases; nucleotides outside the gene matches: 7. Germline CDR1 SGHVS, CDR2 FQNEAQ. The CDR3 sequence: CASSSLAGGPRETQYF. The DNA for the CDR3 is TGTGCCAGCAGCTCCCTAGCGGGAGGGCCGCGAGAGACCCAGTACTTC.

CDR3 DNA: TGTGCCAGCAGCTTGACCATTCCCAACAATGAGCAGTTCTTC. This sequence encodes CASSLTIPNNEQFF. This chain connects TRBV13 to TRBJ2-1; D gene ambiguous. CDR3 length: 14 residues. The V gene's germline CDR1 is PRHDT and CDR2 FYEKMQ (reference sequence). V dropped 3 bases and J dropped 5 bases, with 11 bases sitting between them.

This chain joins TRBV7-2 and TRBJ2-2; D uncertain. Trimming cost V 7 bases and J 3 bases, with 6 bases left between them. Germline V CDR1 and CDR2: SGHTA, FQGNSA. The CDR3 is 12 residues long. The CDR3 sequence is CASTPYTGELFF. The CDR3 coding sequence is TGTGCCAGCACCCCCTACACCGGGGAGCTGTTTTTT.

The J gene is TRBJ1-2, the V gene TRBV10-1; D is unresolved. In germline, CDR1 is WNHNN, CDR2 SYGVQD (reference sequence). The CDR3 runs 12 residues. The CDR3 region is CVAGNNNYGYTF. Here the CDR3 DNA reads TGCGTGGCGGGGAACAATAACTATGGCTACACCTTC.

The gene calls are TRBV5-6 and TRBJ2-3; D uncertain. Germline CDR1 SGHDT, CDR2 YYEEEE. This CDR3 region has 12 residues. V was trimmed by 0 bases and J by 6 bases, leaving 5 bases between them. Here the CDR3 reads CASSLAQDTQYF. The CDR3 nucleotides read TGTGCCAGCAGCTTGGCGCAGGATACGCAGTATTTT.

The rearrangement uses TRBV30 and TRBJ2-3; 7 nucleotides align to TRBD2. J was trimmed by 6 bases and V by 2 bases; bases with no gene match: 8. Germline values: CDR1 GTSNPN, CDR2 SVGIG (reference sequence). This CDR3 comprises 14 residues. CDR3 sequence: CAWSPTSVPDTQYF. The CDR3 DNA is TGTGCCTGGAGTCCCACTAGCGTTCCGGATACGCAGTATTTT.

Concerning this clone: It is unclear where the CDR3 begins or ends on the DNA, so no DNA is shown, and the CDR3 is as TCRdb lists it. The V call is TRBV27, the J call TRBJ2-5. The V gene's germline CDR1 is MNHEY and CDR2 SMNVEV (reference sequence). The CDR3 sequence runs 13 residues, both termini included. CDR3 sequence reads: CASSFGAGETQYF.

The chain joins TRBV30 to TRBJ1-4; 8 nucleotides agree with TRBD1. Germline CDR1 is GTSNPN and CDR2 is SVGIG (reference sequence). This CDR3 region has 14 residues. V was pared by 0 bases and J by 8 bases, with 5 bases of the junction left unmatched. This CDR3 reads CAWSVGQGVEKLFF. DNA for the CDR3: TGTGCCTGGAGTGTAGGACAGGGAGTGGAAAAACTGTTTTTT.

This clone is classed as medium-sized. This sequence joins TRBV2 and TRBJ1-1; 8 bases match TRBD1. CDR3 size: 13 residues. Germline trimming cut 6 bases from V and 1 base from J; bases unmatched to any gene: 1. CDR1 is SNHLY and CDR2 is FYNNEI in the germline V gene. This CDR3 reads CASRQGANTEAFF. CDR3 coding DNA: TGTGCCAGCAGGCAGGGGGCGAACACTGAAGCTTTCTTT.

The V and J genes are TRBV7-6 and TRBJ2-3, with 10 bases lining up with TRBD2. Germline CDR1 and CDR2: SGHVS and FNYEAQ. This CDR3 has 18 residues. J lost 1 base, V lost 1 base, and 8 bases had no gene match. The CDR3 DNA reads TGTGCCAGCAGCTTAGGGGTTAGCGGGGGGCCTCGCACAGATACGCAGTATTTT. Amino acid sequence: CASSLGVSGGPRTDTQYF.

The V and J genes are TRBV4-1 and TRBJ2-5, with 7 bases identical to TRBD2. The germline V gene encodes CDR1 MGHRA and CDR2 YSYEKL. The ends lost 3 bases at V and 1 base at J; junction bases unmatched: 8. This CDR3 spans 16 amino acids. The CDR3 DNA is TGCGCCAGCAGCCAGAACATGGGAGGGGCCCAAGAGACCCAGTACTTC. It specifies CASSQNMGGAQETQYF.

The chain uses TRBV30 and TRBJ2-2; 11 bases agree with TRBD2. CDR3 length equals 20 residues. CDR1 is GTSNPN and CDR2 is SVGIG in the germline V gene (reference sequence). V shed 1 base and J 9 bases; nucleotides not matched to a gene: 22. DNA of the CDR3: TGTGCCTGGAGTGCCCTTACCGGAGTAGCGGGGGGGGAAGATGTCCGGGAGCTGTTTTTT. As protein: CAWSALTGVAGGEDVRELFF.

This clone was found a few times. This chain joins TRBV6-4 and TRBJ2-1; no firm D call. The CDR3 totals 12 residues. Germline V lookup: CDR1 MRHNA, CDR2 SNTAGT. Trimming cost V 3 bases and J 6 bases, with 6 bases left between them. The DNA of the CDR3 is TGTGCCAGCAGTGAAACGGGCAATGAGCAGTTCTTC. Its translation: CASSETGNEQFF.

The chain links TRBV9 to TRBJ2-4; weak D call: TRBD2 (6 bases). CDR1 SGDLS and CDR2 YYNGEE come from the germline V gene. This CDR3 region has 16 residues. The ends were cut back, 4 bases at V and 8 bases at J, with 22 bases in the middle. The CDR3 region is CASSSPGIGGSDIQYF. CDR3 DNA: TGTGCCAGCAGCTCACCCGGGATCGGGGGTAGTGACATTCAGTACTTC.